This T cell receptor beta chain was recovered during a study of CD8 T cell repertoires and HIV-1 epitope variants. Study details: T cells were stimulated with Twenty-five Gag and Nef peptides separately.

Per germline, CDR1 SGHTA and CDR2 FQGNSA. This CDR3 comprises 14 residues. Trimming removed 1 base from V and 4 bases from J, with 9 bases in between. Profiled with immunoSEQ multiplex PCR; TCRdb holds only in-frame clones, not every one. The sample consists of more than 85,000 clones, 60% to 80% of them appearing once. Sequences were obtained from uncultured baseline CD8+ T cells from peripheral blood mononuclear cells (PBMCs). The V call is TRBV7-2, the J call TRBJ2-3; D is unresolved. The origin of this receptor is a male donor with HIV. The CDR3 sequence is CASSLDGEADTQYF. CDR3 in DNA: TGTGCCAGCAGCTTAGATGGGGAAGCAGATACGCAGTATTTT.